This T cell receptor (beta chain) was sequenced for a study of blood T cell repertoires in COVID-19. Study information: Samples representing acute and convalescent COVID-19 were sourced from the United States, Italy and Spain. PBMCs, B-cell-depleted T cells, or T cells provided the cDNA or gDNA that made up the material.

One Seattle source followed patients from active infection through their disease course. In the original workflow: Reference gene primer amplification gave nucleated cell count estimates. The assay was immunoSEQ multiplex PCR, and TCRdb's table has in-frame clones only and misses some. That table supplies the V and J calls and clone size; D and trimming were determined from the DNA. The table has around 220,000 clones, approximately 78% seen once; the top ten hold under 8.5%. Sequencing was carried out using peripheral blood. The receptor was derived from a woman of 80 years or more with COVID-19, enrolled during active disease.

Written as DNA, the CDR3 is TGTGCCACCAGGGCAGGGGCTTGGAACACTGAAGCTTTCTTT. Encoded protein: CATRAGAWNTEAFF. The chain combines TRBV24-1 with TRBJ1-1; a weak D match, TRBD1 (6 bases). The CDR3 has 14 amino acids. The V end was cut by 7 bases, the J end by 1 base, with 12 bases between. Germline V gives CDR1 KGHDR, CDR2 SFDVKD.